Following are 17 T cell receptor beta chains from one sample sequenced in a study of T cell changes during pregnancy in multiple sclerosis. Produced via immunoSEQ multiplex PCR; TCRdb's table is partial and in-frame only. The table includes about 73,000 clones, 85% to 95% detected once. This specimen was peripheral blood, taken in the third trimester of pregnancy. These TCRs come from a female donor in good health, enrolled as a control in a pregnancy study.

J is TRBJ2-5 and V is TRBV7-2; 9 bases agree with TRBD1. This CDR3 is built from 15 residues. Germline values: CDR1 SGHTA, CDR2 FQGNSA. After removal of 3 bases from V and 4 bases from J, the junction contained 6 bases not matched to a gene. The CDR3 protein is CASSLDRGRIETQYF. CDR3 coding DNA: TGTGCCAGCAGCTTGGACAGGGGTAGAATAGAGACCCAGTACTTC.

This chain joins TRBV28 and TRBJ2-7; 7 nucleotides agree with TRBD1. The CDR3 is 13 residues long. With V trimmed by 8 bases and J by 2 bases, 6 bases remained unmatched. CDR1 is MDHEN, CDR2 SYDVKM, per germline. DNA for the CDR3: TGTGCCAGCGGGGGAAGGGGGCCCTACGAGCAGTACTTC. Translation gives CASGGRGPYEQYF.

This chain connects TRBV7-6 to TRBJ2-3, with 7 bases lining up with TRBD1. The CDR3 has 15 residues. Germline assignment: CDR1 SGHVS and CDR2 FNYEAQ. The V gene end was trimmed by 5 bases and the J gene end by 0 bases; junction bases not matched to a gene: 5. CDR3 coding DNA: TGTGCCAGCAGCACAGGGACAGCTAGCACAGATACGCAGTATTTT. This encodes CASSTGTASTDTQYF.

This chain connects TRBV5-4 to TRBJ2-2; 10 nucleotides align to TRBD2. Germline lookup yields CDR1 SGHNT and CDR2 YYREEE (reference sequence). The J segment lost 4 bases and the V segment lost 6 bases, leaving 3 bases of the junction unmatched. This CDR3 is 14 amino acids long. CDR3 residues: CASKASGGTGELFF. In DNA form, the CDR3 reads TGTGCCAGCAAGGCTAGCGGGGGCACCGGGGAGCTGTTTTTT.

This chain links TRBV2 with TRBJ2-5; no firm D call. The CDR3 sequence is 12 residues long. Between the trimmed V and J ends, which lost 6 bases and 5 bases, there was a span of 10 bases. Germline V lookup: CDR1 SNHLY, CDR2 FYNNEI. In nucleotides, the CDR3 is TGTGCCAGCAGACCCAAGCCGGAGACCCAGTACTTC. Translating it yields CASRPKPETQYF. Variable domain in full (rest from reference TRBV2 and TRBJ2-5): EPEVTQTPSHQVTQMGQEVILRCVPISNHLYFYWYRQILGQKVEFLVSFYNNEISEKSEIFDDQFSVERPDGSNFTLKIRSTKLEDSAMYFCASRPKPETQYFGPGTRLLVL.

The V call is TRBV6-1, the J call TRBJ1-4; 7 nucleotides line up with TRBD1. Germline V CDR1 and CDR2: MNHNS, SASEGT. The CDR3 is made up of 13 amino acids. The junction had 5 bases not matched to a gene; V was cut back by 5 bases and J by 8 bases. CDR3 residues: CASSIRQGEKLFF. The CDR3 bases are TGTGCCAGCAGTATCCGACAGGGCGAAAAACTGTTTTTT.

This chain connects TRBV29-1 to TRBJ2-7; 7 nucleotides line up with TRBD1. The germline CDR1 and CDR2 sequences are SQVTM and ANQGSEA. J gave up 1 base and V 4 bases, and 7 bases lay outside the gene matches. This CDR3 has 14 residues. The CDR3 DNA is TGCAGCGTTGGAGGGGGCGCCCTTTCCTACGAGCAGTACTTC. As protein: CSVGGGALSYEQYF.

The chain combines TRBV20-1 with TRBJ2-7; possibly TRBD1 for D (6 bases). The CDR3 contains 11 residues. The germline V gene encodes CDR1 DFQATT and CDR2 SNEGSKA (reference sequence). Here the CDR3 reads CSQQGSYEQYF. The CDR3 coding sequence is TGCAGCCAACAGGGCTCCTACGAGCAGTACTTC.

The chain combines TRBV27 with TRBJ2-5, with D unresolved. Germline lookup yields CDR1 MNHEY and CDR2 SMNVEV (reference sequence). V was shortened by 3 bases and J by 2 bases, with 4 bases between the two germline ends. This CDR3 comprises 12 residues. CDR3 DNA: TGTGCCAGCAGTTTCTCGCAAGAGACCCAGTACTTC. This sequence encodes CASSFSQETQYF.

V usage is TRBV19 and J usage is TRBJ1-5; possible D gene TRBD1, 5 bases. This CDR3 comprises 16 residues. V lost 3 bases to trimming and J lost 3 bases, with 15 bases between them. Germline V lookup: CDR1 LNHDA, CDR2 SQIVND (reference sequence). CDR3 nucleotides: TGTGCCAGTAGTATGTGGGGGGAAGGGGACAATCAGCCCCAGCATTTT. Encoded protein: CASSMWGEGDNQPQHF.

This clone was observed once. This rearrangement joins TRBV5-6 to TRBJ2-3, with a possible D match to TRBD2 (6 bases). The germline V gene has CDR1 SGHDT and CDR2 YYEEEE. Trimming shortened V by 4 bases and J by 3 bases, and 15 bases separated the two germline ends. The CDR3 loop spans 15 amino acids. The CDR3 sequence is CASSPPTSYTDTQYF. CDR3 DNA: TGTGCCAGCAGCCCCCCGACTAGTTATACAGATACGCAGTATTTT.

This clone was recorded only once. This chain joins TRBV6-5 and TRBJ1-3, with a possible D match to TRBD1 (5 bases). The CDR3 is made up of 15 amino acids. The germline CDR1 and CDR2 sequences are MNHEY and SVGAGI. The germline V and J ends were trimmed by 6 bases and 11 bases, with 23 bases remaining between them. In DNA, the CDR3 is TGTGCCAGCAGCCCACGGGTGGGGCGGTTCGGCGCCATATATTTT. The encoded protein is CASSPRVGRFGAIYF.

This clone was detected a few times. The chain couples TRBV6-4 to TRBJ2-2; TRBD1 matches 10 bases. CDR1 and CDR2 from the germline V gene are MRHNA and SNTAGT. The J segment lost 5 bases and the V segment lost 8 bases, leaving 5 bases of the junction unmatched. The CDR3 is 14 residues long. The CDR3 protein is CASAGTGETGELFF. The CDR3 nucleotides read TGTGCCAGCGCTGGGACAGGGGAGACCGGGGAGCTGTTTTTT.

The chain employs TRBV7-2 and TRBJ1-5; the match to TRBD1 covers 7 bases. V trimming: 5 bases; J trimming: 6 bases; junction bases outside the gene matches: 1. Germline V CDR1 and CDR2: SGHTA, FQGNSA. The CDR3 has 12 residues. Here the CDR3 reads CASSQGVQPQHF. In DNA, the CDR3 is TGTGCCAGCAGCCAGGGGGTTCAGCCCCAGCATTTT. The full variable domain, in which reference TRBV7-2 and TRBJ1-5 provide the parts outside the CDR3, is GAGVSQSPSNKVTEKGKDVELRCDPISGHTALYWYRQSLGQGLEFLIYFQGNSAPDKSGLPSDRFSAERTGGSVSTLTIQRTQQEDSAVYLCASSQGVQPQHFGDGTRLSIL.

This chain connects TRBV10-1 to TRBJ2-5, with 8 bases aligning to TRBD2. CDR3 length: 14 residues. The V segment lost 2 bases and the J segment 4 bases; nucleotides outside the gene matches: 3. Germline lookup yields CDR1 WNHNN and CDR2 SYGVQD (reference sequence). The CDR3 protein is CASSERSGGETQYF. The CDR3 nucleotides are TGCGCCAGCAGTGAGAGGAGCGGGGGAGAGACCCAGTACTTC.

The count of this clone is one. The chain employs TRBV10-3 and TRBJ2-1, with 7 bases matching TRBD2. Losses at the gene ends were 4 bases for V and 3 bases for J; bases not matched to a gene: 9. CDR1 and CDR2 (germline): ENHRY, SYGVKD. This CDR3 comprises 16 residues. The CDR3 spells CAISVSWEGLYNEQFF. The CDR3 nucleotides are TGTGCCATCAGTGTCTCGTGGGAGGGCCTCTACAATGAGCAGTTCTTC.

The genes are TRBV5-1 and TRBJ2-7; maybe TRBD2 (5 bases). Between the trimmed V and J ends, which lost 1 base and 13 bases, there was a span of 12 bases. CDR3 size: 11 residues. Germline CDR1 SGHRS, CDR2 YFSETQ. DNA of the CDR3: TGCGCCAGCAGCTTGTTGGGAGAGGTCTACTTC. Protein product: CASSLLGEVYF.